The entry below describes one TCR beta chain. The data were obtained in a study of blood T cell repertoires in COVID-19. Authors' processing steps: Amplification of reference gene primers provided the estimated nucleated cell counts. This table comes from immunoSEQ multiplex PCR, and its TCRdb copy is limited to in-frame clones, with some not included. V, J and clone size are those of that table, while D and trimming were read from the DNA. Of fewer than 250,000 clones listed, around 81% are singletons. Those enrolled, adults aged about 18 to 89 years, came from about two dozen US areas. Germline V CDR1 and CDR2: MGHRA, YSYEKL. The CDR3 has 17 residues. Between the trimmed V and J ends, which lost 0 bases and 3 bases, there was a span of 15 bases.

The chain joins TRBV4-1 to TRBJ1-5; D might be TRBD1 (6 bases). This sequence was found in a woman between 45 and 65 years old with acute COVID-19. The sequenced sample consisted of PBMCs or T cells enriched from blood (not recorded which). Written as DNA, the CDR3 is TGCGCCAGCAGCCAAGATCGGCAGGGGCAGTCCAATCAGCCCCAGCATTTT. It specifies CASSQDRQGQSNQPQHF.